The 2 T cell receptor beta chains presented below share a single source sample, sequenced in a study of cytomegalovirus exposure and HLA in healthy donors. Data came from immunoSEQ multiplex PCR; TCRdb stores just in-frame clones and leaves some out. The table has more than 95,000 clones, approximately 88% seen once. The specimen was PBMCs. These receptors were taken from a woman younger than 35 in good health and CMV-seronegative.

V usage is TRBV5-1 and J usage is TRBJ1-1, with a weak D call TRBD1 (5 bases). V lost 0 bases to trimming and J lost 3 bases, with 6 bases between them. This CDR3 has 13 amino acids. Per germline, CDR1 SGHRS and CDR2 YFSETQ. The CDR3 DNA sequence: TGCGCCAGCAGCTTGGCAGGGCACACTGAAGCTTTCTTT. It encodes CASSLAGHTEAFF.

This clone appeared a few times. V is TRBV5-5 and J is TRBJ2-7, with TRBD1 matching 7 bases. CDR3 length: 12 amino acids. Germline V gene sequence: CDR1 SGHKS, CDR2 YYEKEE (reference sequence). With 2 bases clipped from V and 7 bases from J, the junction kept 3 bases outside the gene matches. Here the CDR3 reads CASSFTGEEQYF. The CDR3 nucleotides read TGTGCCAGCAGCTTTACAGGGGAAGAGCAGTACTTC.